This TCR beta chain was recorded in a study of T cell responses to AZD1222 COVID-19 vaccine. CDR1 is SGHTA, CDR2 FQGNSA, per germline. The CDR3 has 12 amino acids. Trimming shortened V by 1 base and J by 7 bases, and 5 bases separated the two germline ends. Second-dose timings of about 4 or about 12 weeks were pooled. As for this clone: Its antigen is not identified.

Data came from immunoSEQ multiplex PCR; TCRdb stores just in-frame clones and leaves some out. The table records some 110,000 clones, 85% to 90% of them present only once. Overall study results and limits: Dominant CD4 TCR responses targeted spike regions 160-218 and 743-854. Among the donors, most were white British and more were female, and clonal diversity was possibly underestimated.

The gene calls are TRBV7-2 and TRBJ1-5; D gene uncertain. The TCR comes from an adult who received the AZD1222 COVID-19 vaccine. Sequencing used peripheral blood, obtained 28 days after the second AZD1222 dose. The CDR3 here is CASSLGRQPQHF. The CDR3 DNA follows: TGTGCCAGCAGCTTAGGTCGACAGCCCCAGCATTTT.